This TCR beta chain comes out of a study of cytomegalovirus exposure and HLA in healthy donors. This clone was seen a few times. Its antigen is not identified. Overall study results and limits: Cytomegalovirus association was listed for 150 to 200 TCR beta chains. Among TCR sequences, most were rare, though some public TCRs appeared in many donors.

PCR employed 60 Vbeta and 13 Jbeta primers. Generated by immunoSEQ multiplex PCR, the TCRdb table keeps only in-frame clones and is missing some. The profile shows 150,000 to 200,000 clones, roughly 9.5% of them singletons. Sample: PBMCs. This receptor was obtained from a woman younger than 45 in good health and CMV-seropositive.

The CDR3 DNA reads as TGCGCCAGCAGCTTGGTAGGTCGGACTAGCAAAAGCACAGATACGCAGTATTTT. It yields the protein CASSLVGRTSKSTDTQYF. This chain links TRBV5-1 with TRBJ2-3; TRBD2 aligns across 8 bases. Germline CDR1 SGHRS, CDR2 YFSETQ. V shed 0 bases and J 0 bases; nucleotides not matched to a gene: 9. CDR3 length: 18 residues.